This T cell receptor beta chain was found in a study of blood T cell repertoires in COVID-19. About the study: The origin of the acute and convalescent COVID-19 samples was the United States, Italy and Spain. PBMCs, B-cell-depleted T cells, or T cells provided the cDNA or gDNA that made up the material.

V was clipped by 6 bases and J by 5 bases; unmatched bases: 6. In germline, CDR1 is SEHNR, CDR2 FQNEAQ (reference sequence). The CDR3 contains 13 residues. This table comes from immunoSEQ multiplex PCR, and its TCRdb copy is limited to in-frame clones, with some not included. This table has about 190,000 clones, 84% appearing once. This clone showed up just a few times. This TCR derives from a man aged 25-45 years with active or convalescent COVID-19. The sequencing sample was made of peripheral blood. J is TRBJ2-7 and V is TRBV7-9, with 8 bases identical to TRBD1. The CDR3 loop is CASSQGAADEQYF. The CDR3 nucleotides read TGTGCCAGCAGTCAGGGGGCCGCGGACGAGCAGTACTTC.